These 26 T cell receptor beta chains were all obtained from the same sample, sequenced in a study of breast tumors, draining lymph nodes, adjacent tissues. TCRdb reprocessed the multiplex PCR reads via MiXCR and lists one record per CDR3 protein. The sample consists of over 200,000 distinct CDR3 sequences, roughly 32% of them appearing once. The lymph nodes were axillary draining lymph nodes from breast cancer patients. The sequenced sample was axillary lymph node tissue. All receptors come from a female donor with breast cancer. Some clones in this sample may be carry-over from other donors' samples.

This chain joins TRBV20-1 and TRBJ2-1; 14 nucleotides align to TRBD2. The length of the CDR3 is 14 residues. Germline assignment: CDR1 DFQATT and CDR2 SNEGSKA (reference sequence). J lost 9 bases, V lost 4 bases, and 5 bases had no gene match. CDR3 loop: CSAMWTSGRTEQFF. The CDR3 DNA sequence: TGCAGTGCTATGTGGACTAGCGGGAGGACTGAGCAGTTCTTC.

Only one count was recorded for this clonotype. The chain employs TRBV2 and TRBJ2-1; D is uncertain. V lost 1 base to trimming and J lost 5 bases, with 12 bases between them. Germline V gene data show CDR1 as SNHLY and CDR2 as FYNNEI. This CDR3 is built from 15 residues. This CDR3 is CASSEDKGPDNEQFF. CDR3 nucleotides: TGTGCCAGCAGTGAAGATAAAGGACCAGACAATGAGCAGTTCTTC.

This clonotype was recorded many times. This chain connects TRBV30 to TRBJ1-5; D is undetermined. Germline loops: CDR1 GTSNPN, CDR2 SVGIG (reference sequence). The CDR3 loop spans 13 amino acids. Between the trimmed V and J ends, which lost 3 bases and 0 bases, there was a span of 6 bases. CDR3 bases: TGTGCCTGGAGCCGCCTTAGCAATCAGCCCCAGCATTTT. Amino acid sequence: CAWSRLSNQPQHF.

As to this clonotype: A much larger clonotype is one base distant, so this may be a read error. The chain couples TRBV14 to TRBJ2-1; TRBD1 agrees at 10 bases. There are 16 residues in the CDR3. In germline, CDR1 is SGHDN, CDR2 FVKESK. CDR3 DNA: TGTGCCAGCAGCCAAGACCGGGACAGGGGATCCAATGCGCAGTTCTTC. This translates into CASSQDRDRGSNAQFF. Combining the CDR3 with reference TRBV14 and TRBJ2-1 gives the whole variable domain EAGVTQFPSHSVIEKGQTVTLRCDPISGHDNLYWYRRVMGKEIKFLLHFVKESKQDESGMPNNRFLAERTGGTYSTLKVQPAELEDSGVYFCASSQDRDRGSNAQFFGPGTRLTVL.

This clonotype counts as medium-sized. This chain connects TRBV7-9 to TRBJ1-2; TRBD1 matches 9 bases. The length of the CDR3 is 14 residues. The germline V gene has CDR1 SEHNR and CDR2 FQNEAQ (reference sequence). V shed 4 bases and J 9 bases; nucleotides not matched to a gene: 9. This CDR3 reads CASSSLGQGSSYTF. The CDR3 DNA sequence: TGTGCCAGCAGCTCGCTGGGACAGGGCAGCAGCTACACCTTC.

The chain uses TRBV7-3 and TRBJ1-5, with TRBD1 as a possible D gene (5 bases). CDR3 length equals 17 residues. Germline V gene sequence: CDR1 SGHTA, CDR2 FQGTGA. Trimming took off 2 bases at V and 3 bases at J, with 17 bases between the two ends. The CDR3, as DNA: TGTGCCAGCAGCTTACGCTCGGGGACGGCCCTCAATCAGCCCCAGCATTTT. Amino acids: CASSLRSGTALNQPQHF.

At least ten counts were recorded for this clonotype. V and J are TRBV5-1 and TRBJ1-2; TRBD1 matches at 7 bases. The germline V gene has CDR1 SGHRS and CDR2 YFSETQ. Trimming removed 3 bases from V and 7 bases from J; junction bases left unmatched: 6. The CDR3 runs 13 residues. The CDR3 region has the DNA TGCGCCAGCAGCTCTACAGGGGAGGTTGGCTACACCTTC. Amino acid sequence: CASSSTGEVGYTF.

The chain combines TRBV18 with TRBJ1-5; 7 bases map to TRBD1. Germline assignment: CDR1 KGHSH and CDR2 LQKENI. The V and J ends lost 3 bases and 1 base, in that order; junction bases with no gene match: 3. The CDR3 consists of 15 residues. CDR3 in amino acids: CASSPARGSNQPQHF. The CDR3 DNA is TGTGCCAGCTCACCTGCCAGGGGGAGCAATCAGCCCCAGCATTTT.

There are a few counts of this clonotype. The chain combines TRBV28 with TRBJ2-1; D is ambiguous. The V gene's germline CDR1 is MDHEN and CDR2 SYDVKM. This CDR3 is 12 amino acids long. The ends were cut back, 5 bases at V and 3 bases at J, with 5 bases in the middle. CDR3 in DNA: TGTGCCAGCAGTGCCCTCTACAATGAGCAGTTCTTC. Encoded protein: CASSALYNEQFF.

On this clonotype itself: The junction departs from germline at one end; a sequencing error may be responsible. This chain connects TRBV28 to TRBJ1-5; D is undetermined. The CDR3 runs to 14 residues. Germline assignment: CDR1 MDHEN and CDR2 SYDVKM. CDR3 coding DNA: TGTACCAGCAGTACAACTGGAGGAGATCAGCCCCAGCATTTT. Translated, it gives CTSSTTGGDQPQHF.

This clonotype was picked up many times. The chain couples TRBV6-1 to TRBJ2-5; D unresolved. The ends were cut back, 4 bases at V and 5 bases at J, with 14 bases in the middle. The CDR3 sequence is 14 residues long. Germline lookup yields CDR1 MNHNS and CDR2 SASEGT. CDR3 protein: CASSGVDLWETQYF. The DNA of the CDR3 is TGTGCCAGCAGTGGGGTCGATCTGTGGGAGACCCAGTACTTC.

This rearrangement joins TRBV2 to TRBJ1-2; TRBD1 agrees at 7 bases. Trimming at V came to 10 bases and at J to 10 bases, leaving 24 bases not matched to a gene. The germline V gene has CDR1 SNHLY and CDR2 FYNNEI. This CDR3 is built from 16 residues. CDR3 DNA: TGTGCCACCCACACCCGCCGACAGGGTAGTCCCCAATACTACACCTTC. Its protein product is CATHTRRQGSPQYYTF.

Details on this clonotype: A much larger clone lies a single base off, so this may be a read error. The CDR3 DNA reads TGTGCCAGCAGCCAAGGATTGGCAGGGGGCGATGGAAACACCGTATATTTT. It specifies CASSQGLAGGDGNTVYF. This chain joins TRBV3-1 and TRBJ1-3; 8 nucleotides match TRBD1. The CDR3 is 17 residues long. Germline assignment: CDR1 LGHDT and CDR2 YNNKEL (reference sequence).

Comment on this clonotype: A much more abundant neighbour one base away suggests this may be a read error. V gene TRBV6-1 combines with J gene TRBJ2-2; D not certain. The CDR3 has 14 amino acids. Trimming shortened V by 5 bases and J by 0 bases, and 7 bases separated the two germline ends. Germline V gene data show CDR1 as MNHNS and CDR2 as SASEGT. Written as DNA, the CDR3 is TGTGCCAGCAGTCAGCGACCGAACACCGGGGAGCTGTTTTTT. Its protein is CASSQRPNTGELFF.

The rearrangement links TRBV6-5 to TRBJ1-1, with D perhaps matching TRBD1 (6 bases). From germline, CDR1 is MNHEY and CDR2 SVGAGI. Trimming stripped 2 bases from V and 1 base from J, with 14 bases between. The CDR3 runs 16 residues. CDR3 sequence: CASSYGGGRPNTEAFF. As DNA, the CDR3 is TGTGCCAGCAGTTACGGGGGCGGGCGCCCGAACACTGAAGCTTTCTTT.

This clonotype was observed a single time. CDR3 nucleotides: TGTGCCAGCAGTGCCAGTAAGGGGGAACGCTCTGGAAACACCATATATTTT. Protein: CASSASKGERSGNTIYF. The chain combines TRBV2 with TRBJ1-3, with D possibly being TRBD1 (6 bases). The CDR3 consists of 17 residues. Germline V gene lookup returns CDR1 SNHLY and CDR2 FYNNEI. The V end lost 4 bases, the J end lost 0 bases, and 16 bases lay between the germline ends.

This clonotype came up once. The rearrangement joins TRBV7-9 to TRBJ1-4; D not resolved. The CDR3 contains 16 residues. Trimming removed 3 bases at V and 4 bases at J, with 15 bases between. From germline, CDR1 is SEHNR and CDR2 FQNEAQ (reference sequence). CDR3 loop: CASSFGVGVFNEKLFF. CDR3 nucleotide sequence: TGTGCCAGCAGCTTCGGGGTCGGGGTATTTAATGAAAAACTGTTTTTT.

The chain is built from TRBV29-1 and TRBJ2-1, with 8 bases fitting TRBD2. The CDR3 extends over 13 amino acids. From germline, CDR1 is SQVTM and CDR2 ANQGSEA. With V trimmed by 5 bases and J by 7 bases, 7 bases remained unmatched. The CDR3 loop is CSVFSGRLNEQFF. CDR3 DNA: TGCAGCGTTTTCAGCGGGAGACTGAATGAGCAGTTCTTC.

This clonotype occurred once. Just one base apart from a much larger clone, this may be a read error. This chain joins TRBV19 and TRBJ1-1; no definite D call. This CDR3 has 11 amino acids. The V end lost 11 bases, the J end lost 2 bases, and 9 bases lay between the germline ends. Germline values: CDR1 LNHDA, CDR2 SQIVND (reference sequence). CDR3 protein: CAPRANTEAFF. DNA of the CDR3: TGTGCCCCGAGGGCCAACACTGAAGCTTTCTTT.

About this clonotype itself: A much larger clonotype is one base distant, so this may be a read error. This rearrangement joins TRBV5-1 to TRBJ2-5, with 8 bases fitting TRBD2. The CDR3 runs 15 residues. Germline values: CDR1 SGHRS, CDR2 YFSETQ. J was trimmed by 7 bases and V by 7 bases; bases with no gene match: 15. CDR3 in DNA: TGCGCCAGCGGCCTTGGCGGGAGGTTCTTCGGGACCCAGTACTTC. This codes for CASGLGGRFFGTQYF.

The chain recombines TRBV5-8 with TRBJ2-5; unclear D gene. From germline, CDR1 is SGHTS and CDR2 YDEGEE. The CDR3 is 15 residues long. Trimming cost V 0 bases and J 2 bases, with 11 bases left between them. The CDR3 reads CASSLGSARQETQYF. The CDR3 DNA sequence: TGTGCCAGCAGCTTGGGGTCTGCCAGACAAGAGACCCAGTACTTC. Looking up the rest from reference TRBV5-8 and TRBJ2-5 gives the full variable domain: EAGVTQSPTHLIKTRGQQATLRCSPISGHTSVYWYQQALGLGLQFLLWYDEGEERNRGNFPPRFSGRQFPNYSSELNVNALELEDSALYLCASSLGSARQETQYFGPGTRLLVL.

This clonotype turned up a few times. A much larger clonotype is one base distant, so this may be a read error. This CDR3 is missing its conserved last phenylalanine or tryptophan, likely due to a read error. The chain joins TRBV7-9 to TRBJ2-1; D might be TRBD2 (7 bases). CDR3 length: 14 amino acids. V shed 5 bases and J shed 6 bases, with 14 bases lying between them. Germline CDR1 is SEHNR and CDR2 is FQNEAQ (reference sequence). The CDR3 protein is CASSHAGAINEQFL. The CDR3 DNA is TGTGCCAGCAGCCACGCGGGGGCGATCAATGAGCAGTTCCTC.

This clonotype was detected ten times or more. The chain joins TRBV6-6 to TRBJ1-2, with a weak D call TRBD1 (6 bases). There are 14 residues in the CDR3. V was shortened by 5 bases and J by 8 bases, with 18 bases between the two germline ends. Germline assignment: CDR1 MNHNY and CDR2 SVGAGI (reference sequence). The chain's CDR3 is CASSHNAGANGYTF. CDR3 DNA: TGTGCCAGCAGTCACAACGCAGGGGCGAACGGCTACACCTTC.

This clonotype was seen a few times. CDR3 in amino acids: CASSRRRPSGYEQYF. In nucleotides, the CDR3 is TGTGCCAGCAGTCGCCGGAGACCCTCGGGCTACGAGCAGTACTTC. V and J are TRBV6-1 and TRBJ2-7; D unclear. The CDR3 is made up of 15 amino acids. V lost 5 bases to trimming and J lost 3 bases, with 17 bases between them. Germline CDR1 MNHNS, CDR2 SASEGT.

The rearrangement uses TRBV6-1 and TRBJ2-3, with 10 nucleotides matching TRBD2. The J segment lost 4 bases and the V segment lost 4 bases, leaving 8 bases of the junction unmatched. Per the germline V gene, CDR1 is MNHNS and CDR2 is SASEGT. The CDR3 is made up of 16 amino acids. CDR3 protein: CASSAGLAPIADTQYF. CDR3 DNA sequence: TGTGCCAGCAGTGCGGGACTAGCGCCAATCGCAGATACGCAGTATTTT.

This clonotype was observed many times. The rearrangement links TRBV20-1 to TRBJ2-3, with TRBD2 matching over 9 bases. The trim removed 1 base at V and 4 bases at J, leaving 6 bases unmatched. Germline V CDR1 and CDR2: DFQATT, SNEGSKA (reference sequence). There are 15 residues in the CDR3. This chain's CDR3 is CSARGGRGWADTQYF. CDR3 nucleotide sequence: TGCAGTGCTAGAGGCGGGAGGGGCTGGGCAGATACGCAGTATTTT.